Listed here are 7 T cell receptor beta chains from one sample, sequenced in a study of cytomegalovirus exposure and HLA in healthy donors. 60 Vbeta and 13 Jbeta primers were used in PCR. Assay used: immunoSEQ multiplex PCR; TCRdb lists only in-frame clones, some missing. The sample has 55,000 to 75,000 clones, 62% seen once; the top ten hold 2.5% to 3%. Sequenced input: PBMCs. These receptors came from a man younger than 40 in good health and CMV-seronegative.

The rearrangement uses TRBV30 and TRBJ2-5; 10 bases map to TRBD2. This CDR3 has 15 residues. J was trimmed by 5 bases and V by 2 bases; bases with no gene match: 8. Germline V lookup: CDR1 GTSNPN, CDR2 SVGIG (reference sequence). The CDR3 DNA is TGTGCCTGGAGTATAGCGGGGGGTCCGGGGGAGACCCAGTACTTC. Encoded protein: CAWSIAGGPGETQYF.

The J gene is TRBJ2-3, the V gene TRBV11-2; D remains unclear. V was shortened by 4 bases and J by 2 bases, with 4 bases between the two germline ends. The CDR3 length is 12 residues. Germline CDR1 and CDR2: SGHAT and FQNNGV. CDR3 coding DNA: TGTGCCAGCAGCTCCCTCACAGATACGCAGTATTTT. Amino acids: CASSSLTDTQYF.

In this sample, this clone turned up a few times. V usage is TRBV9 and J usage is TRBJ2-1; the match to TRBD2 covers 8 bases. Germline CDR1 and CDR2: SGDLS and YYNGEE. The CDR3 totals 14 residues. V was clipped by 4 bases and J by 5 bases; unmatched bases: 5. CDR3 sequence reads: CASSRSGAHNEQFF. In DNA form, the CDR3 reads TGTGCCAGCAGCCGTAGCGGGGCCCACAATGAGCAGTTCTTC.

The rearrangement joins TRBV9 to TRBJ2-3; 14 nucleotides match TRBD2. V shed 4 bases and J 4 bases; nucleotides not matched to a gene: 14. CDR3 size: 19 residues. From germline, CDR1 is SGDLS and CDR2 YYNGEE. The CDR3 reads CASSQVAKGLAGVADTQYF. Here the CDR3 DNA reads TGTGCCAGCAGCCAAGTCGCAAAGGGACTAGCGGGGGTCGCAGATACGCAGTATTTT.

The CDR3 DNA follows: TGTGCCTGGAGTACAAACAGGGTCCAAGAGACCCAGTACTTC. Translating gives CAWSTNRVQETQYF. The V call is TRBV30, the J call TRBJ2-5; D perhaps matches TRBD1 (6 bases). Trimming took 2 bases from V and 1 from J, leaving 11 bases between them. Germline V gene data show CDR1 as GTSNPN and CDR2 as SVGIG (reference sequence). This CDR3 is 14 amino acids long.

This clone has just a few counts. This rearrangement joins TRBV6-5 to TRBJ1-4, with TRBD1 identical over 9 bases. CDR3 length: 15 amino acids. The J segment lost 0 bases and the V segment lost 5 bases, leaving 1 base of the junction unmatched. Looked up from germline, CDR1 is MNHEY and CDR2 is SVGAGI. The CDR3 bases are TGTGCCAGCAGTAGGGACAGGGCAACTAATGAAAAACTGTTTTTT. Its translation is CASSRDRATNEKLFF.

The rearrangement joins TRBV6-1 to TRBJ2-7; 9 bases line up with TRBD2. The germline gives CDR1 MNHNS, CDR2 SASEGT. J lost 2 bases, V lost 4 bases, and 6 bases had no gene match. This CDR3 has 15 residues. CDR3 in amino acids: CASSGEAGGPYEQYF. The CDR3 DNA sequence: TGTGCCAGCAGTGGGGAAGCGGGGGGCCCCTACGAGCAGTACTTC.